Following are 25 T cell receptor beta chains from one sample sequenced in a study of blood T cell repertoires in COVID-19. TCRdb's table, derived via immunoSEQ multiplex PCR, lists solely in-frame clones and lacks some. In the table there are about 150,000 clones, about 83% of which are singletons. Sequenced sample: peripheral blood. The receptors come from a man aged 45-65 years with acute or convalescent COVID-19.

J is TRBJ1-4 and V is TRBV15; the D is unclear. CDR3 size: 17 residues. Germline-derived CDR1 and CDR2 are LNHNV and YYDKDF (reference sequence). Trimming stripped 0 bases from V and 0 bases from J, with 11 bases between. In DNA, the CDR3 is TGTGCCACCAGCAGAGATACGGCGGTTCCAACTAATGAAAAACTGTTTTTT. Encoded protein: CATSRDTAVPTNEKLFF.

J is TRBJ1-3 and V is TRBV5-1; 9 bases match TRBD1. J gave up 4 bases and V 6 bases, and 8 bases lay outside the gene matches. CDR1 is SGHRS, CDR2 YFSETQ, per germline. CDR3 length: 15 residues. CDR3 coding DNA: TGCGCCAGCACCCGGACAGGGGAGATAGGAAACACCATATATTTT. It yields the protein CASTRTGEIGNTIYF.

The rearrangement uses TRBV14 and TRBJ2-3; D perhaps matches TRBD2 (5 bases). This CDR3 has 15 residues. Trimming pared 0 bases from V and 4 bases from J, leaving 11 bases between. Germline V gene lookup returns CDR1 SGHDN and CDR2 FVKESK. The CDR3 loop is CASSQDTRAADTQYF. Here the CDR3 DNA reads TGTGCCAGCAGCCAAGATACTAGAGCCGCAGATACGCAGTATTTT.

This clone has more than one count but fewer than ten. The rearrangement joins TRBV6-4 to TRBJ1-2, with D possibly TRBD1 on 5 matching bases. Trimming left V 0 bases short and J 7 bases short, with 12 bases between. The CDR3 extends over 14 amino acids. Germline V lookup: CDR1 MRHNA, CDR2 SNTAGT. CDR3: CASSDSIGVSGYTF. CDR3 nucleotide sequence: TGTGCCAGCAGTGACTCGATAGGGGTGAGTGGCTACACCTTC.

The table lists this clone with a few counts. The rearrangement links TRBV5-5 to TRBJ1-2; D is undetermined. From germline, CDR1 is SGHKS and CDR2 YYEKEE (reference sequence). This CDR3 spans 14 amino acids. Deletions cut 4 bases from V and 4 bases from J, with 14 bases between. CDR3 region: CASSPGGSAYGYTF. CDR3 nucleotide sequence: TGTGCCAGCAGCCCAGGAGGGTCCGCCTATGGCTACACCTTC. The whole variable domain, remainder taken from reference TRBV5-5 and TRBJ1-2, is DAGVTQSPTHLIKTRGQQVTLRCSPISGHKSVSWYQQVLGQGPQFIFQYYEKEERGRGNFPDRFSARQFPNYSSELNVNALLLGDSALYLCASSPGGSAYGYTFGSGTRLTVV.

CDR3 coding DNA: TGTGCCGGAGGGGGGTCAGGGGGTCAGTACTTC. The encoded protein is CAGGGSGGQYF. The chain carries TRBV30 and TRBJ2-5; the D gene is possibly TRBD1 (7 bases). Germline CDR1 is GTSNPN and CDR2 is SVGIG (reference sequence). This CDR3 region has 11 residues. V was trimmed by 8 bases and J by 11 bases, leaving 18 bases between them.

This sequence joins TRBV14 and TRBJ2-2; D is unresolved. CDR3 length: 13 residues. Trimming shortened V by 2 bases and J by 4 bases, and 5 bases separated the two germline ends. CDR1 SGHDN and CDR2 FVKESK come from the germline V gene. For the CDR3, the DNA is TGTGCCAGCAGCCAATTCAGCACCGGGGAGCTGTTTTTT. Encoded protein: CASSQFSTGELFF.

The V call is TRBV12-3 or TRBV12-4, the J call TRBJ1-1; unclear D gene. This CDR3 has 13 residues. V was trimmed by 6 bases and J by 4 bases, leaving 12 bases between them. The CDR3 DNA follows: TGTGCCAGCAGCGTAGGGAGGAGCACTGAAGCTTTCTTT. Encoded protein: CASSVGRSTEAFF.

The chain links TRBV30 to TRBJ1-1; D is uncertain. This CDR3 is built from 12 residues. The V gene lost 2 bases and the J gene lost 0 bases, with 4 bases spanning the gap. Germline V gene data show CDR1 as GTSNPN and CDR2 as SVGIG (reference sequence). CDR3 coding DNA: TGTGCCTGGAGTCTAGTGAACACTGAAGCTTTCTTT. It translates to CAWSLVNTEAFF.

The rearrangement joins TRBV27 to TRBJ2-3; the D gene is possibly TRBD2 (5 bases). Trimming took off 6 bases at V and 0 bases at J, with 13 bases between the two ends. Per germline, CDR1 MNHEY and CDR2 SMNVEV (reference sequence). CDR3 size: 15 residues. The CDR3 spells CASRVNGISTDTQYF. Written as DNA, the CDR3 is TGTGCCAGCAGGGTTAACGGGATCAGCACAGATACGCAGTATTTT.

CDR3 DNA sequence: TGTGCCTGGAGTGATGTAGGGGGACGGAGCACAGATACGCAGTATTTT. Protein product: CAWSDVGGRSTDTQYF. The rearrangement uses TRBV30 and TRBJ2-3, with D perhaps TRBD1 (6 bases). The V and J ends lost 1 base and 0 bases respectively, with 14 bases between them. Germline CDR1 GTSNPN, CDR2 SVGIG (reference sequence). This CDR3 region has 16 residues.

The chain uses TRBV6-5 and TRBJ2-2; the match to TRBD1 covers 10 bases. The CDR3 totals 13 residues. In germline, CDR1 is MNHEY, CDR2 SVGAGI. The V segment lost 7 bases and the J segment 6 bases; nucleotides outside the gene matches: 2. The CDR3 nucleotides are TGTGCCAGCACAGGGACAGGGGCCGGGGAGCTGTTTTTT. It is translated as CASTGTGAGELFF.

V and J are TRBV7-8 and TRBJ2-7, with 10 bases aligning to TRBD1. The J segment lost 6 bases and the V segment lost 4 bases, leaving 6 bases of the junction unmatched. Germline V gives CDR1 SGHVS, CDR2 FQNEAQ. This CDR3 is 14 amino acids long. The CDR3 DNA is TGTGCCAGCAGCTCGGGACAGGGGAGAGGCGAGCAGTACGTC. Amino acids: CASSSGQGRGEQYV.

The chain carries TRBV5-4 and TRBJ2-1; 10 bases map to TRBD1. V gave up 4 bases and J gave up 6 bases; unmatched junction bases: 7. There are 15 residues in the CDR3. Germline V gene sequence: CDR1 SGHNT, CDR2 YYREEE (reference sequence). In DNA form, the CDR3 reads TGTGCCAGCAGCCCAAGGACAGGGGGGGGCAATGAGCAGTTCTTC. This codes for CASSPRTGGGNEQFF.

The chain uses TRBV18 and TRBJ2-3; tentatively, D is TRBD1 (5 bases). Germline V gene lookup returns CDR1 KGHSH and CDR2 LQKENI. Trimming left V 1 base short and J 1 base short, with 9 bases between. This CDR3 has 15 amino acids. This CDR3 is CASSPQGQRTDTQYF. DNA of the CDR3: TGTGCCAGCTCACCACAGGGGCAACGCACAGATACGCAGTATTTT. The whole variable domain, filled in from reference TRBV18 and TRBJ2-3, reads NAGVMQNPRHLVRRRGQEARLRCSPMKGHSHVYWYRQLPEEGLKFMVYLQKENIIDESGMPKERFSAEFPKEGPSILRIQQVVRGDSAAYFCASSPQGQRTDTQYFGPGTRLTVL.

CDR3 in amino acids: CARRTTGPGSGNAFF. CDR3 nucleotides: TGTGCCAGAAGAACGACAGGACCTGGTTCAGGCAATGCTTTCTTT. The gene calls are TRBV2 and TRBJ1-1; possible D gene TRBD1, 6 bases. This CDR3 spans 15 amino acids. Between the trimmed V and J ends, which lost 9 bases and 11 bases, there was a span of 28 bases. The V gene's germline CDR1 is SNHLY and CDR2 FYNNEI.

V is TRBV10-3 and J is TRBJ2-6; maybe TRBD2 (6 bases). Per germline, CDR1 ENHRY and CDR2 SYGVKD. V dropped 0 bases and J dropped 0 bases, with 6 bases sitting between them. The CDR3 spans 16 residues. The chain's CDR3 is CAISESGGSGANVLTF. As DNA, the CDR3 is TGTGCCATCAGTGAGTCGGGGGGCTCTGGGGCCAACGTCCTGACTTTC.

The rearrangement links TRBV29-1 to TRBJ2-2, with D maybe TRBD2 (5 bases). The V end lost 0 bases, the J end lost 7 bases, and 9 bases lay between the germline ends. This CDR3 has 13 residues. Germline lookup yields CDR1 SQVTM and CDR2 ANQGSEA. CDR3 coding DNA: TGCAGCGTTGAAGATTTCGGGGACGGGGAGCTGTTTTTT. Translating it yields CSVEDFGDGELFF.

The J gene is TRBJ2-5, the V gene TRBV5-1, with a tentative D call TRBD2 (6 bases). Germline loops: CDR1 SGHRS, CDR2 YFSETQ. V gave up 1 base and J gave up 2 bases, with 15 bases separating them. The CDR3 has 16 residues. CDR3 sequence (DNA): TGCGCCAGCAGCTTGCGCGGGACGGATATTCAAGAGACCCAGTACTTC. Translating gives CASSLRGTDIQETQYF.

The chain links TRBV3-1 (or the pseudogene TRBV3-2) to TRBJ1-1; the match to TRBD1 covers 11 bases. The V and J ends lost 4 bases and 3 bases, in that order; junction bases with no gene match: 4. Germline V gene sequence: CDR1 LGHDT, CDR2 YNNKEL (reference sequence). This CDR3 contains 15 residues. The CDR3 DNA follows: TGTGCCAGCAGCCGGGGGACAGGGGGTGACACTGAAGCTTTCTTT. It yields the protein CASSRGTGGDTEAFF.

The table lists this clone with a count of one. This rearrangement joins TRBV3-1 (or the pseudogene TRBV3-2) to TRBJ1-2; TRBD1 agrees at 10 bases. V was clipped by 3 bases and J by 4 bases; unmatched bases: 2. The germline V gene has CDR1 LGHDT and CDR2 YNNKEL (reference sequence). The CDR3 consists of 14 residues. The chain's CDR3 is CASSQGQGSYGYTF. The CDR3 DNA sequence: TGTGCCAGCAGCCAGGGACAGGGGAGCTATGGCTACACCTTC.

The chain recombines TRBV28 with TRBJ1-2, with D possibly matching TRBD1 (6 bases). Trimming left V 3 bases short and J 7 bases short, with 12 bases between. The CDR3 is 13 residues long. Germline V gene lookup returns CDR1 MDHEN and CDR2 SYDVKM. The CDR3 nucleotides are TGTGCCAGCAGTTTGACAGGCTCGGGTGGCTACACCTTC. It is translated as CASSLTGSGGYTF.

The chain couples TRBV9 to TRBJ2-5; the match to TRBD2 covers 9 bases. Germline CDR1 reads SGDLS; CDR2 reads YYNGEE. This CDR3 spans 14 amino acids. J was trimmed by 4 bases and V by 6 bases; bases with no gene match: 7. This CDR3 is CASTSGLATETQYF. For the CDR3, the DNA is TGTGCCAGCACCTCAGGACTAGCGACAGAGACCCAGTACTTC.

The CDR3 here is CASSLEGQGADEQFF. CDR3 bases: TGTGCCAGCAGCTTGGAGGGACAGGGGGCGGATGAGCAGTTCTTC. The gene calls are TRBV11-3 and TRBJ2-1, with 12 bases identical to TRBD1. The CDR3 contains 15 residues. With 3 bases clipped from V and 8 bases from J, the junction kept 5 bases outside the gene matches. Germline CDR1 SGHNT, CDR2 YENEEA.

The chain has TRBV19 and TRBJ2-7; 9 positions match TRBD1. Germline V gene data show CDR1 as LNHDA and CDR2 as SQIVND (reference sequence). The CDR3 extends over 15 amino acids. Trimming removed 6 bases from V and 0 bases from J; junction bases left unmatched: 6. CDR3 in DNA: TGTGCCAGTAGCATGGGGACAGGGAGCTCCTACGAGCAGTACTTC. It encodes CASSMGTGSSYEQYF.